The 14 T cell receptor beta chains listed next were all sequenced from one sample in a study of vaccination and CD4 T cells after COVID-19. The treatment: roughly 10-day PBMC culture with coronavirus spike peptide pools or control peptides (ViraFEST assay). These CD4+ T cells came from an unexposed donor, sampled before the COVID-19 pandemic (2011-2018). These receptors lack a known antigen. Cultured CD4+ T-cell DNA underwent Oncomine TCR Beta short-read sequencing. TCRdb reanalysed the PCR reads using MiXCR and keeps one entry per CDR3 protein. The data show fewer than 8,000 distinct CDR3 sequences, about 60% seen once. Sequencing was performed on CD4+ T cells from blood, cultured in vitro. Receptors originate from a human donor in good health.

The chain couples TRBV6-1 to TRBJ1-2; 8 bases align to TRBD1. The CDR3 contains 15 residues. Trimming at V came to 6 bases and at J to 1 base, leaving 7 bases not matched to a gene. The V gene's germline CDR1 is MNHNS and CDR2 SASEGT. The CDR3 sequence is CASRDRDGDNYGYTF. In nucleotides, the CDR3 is TGTGCCAGCAGGGACAGGGACGGGGATAACTATGGCTACACCTTC.

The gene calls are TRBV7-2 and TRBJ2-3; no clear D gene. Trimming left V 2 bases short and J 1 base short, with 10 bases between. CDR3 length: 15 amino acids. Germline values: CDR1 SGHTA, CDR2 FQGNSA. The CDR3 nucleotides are TGTGCCAGCAGCTTATCGGGCTGGGGCACAGATACGCAGTATTTT. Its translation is CASSLSGWGTDTQYF.

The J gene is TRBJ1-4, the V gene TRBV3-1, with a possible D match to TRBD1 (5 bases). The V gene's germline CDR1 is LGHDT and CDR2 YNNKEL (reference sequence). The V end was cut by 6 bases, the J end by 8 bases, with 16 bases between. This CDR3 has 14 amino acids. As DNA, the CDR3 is TGTGCCAGCAGTCCGTCGGACATTTCCGAAAAACTGTTTTTT. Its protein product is CASSPSDISEKLFF.

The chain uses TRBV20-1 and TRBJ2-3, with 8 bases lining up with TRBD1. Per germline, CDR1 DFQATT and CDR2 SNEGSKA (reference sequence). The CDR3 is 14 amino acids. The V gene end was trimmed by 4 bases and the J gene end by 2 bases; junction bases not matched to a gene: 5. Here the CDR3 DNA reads TGCAGTGCTACCCGACAGGGGACCACAGATACGCAGTATTTT. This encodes CSATRQGTTDTQYF.

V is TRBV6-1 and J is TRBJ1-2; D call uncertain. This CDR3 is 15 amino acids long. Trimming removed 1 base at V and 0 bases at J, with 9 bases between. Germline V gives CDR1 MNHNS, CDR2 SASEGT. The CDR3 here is CASSEVLRANYGYTF. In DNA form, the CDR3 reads TGTGCCAGCAGTGAAGTACTGAGGGCTAACTATGGCTACACCTTC.

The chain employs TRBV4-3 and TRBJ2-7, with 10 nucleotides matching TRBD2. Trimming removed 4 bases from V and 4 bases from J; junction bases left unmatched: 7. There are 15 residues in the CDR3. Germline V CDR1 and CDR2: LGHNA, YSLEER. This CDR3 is CASSLIAGGGYEQYF. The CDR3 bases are TGCGCCAGCAGCCTTATAGCGGGGGGCGGATACGAGCAGTACTTC.

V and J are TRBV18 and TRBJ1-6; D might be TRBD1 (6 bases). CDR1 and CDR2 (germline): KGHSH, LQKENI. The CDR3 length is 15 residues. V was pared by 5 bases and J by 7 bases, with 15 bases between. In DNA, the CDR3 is TGTGCCAGCTCAGAACAGGGTGGTAGGAATTCACCCCTCCACTTT. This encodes CASSEQGGRNSPLHF.

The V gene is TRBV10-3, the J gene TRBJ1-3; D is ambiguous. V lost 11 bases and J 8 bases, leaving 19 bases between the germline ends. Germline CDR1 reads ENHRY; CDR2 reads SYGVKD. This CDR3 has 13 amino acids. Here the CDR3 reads CAGTDLPGDTIYF. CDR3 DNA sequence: TGTGCCGGAACAGATTTACCCGGGGACACCATATATTTT.

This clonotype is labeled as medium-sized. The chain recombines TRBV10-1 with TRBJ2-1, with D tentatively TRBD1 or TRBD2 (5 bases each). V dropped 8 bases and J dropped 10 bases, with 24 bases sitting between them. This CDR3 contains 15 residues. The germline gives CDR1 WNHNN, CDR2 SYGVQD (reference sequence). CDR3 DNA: TGCGCCAGCGGACTCTACTCCGGGACCCTAAAAGAGCAGTTCTTC. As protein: CASGLYSGTLKEQFF.

The CDR3 coding sequence is TGCAGTGCTAGACCGGGACCGGCGGAGACCCAGTACTTC. It specifies CSARPGPAETQYF. V usage is TRBV20-1 and J usage is TRBJ2-5; D may be TRBD1 or TRBD2 (5 bases each). The CDR3 sequence is 13 residues long. Trimming removed 2 bases from V and 5 bases from J, with 12 bases in between. Germline assignment: CDR1 DFQATT and CDR2 SNEGSKA (reference sequence).

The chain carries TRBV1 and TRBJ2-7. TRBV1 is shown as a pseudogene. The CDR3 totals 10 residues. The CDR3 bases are TGCACCAGCGGAATCTACGAGCAGTACTTC. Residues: CTSGIYEQYF.

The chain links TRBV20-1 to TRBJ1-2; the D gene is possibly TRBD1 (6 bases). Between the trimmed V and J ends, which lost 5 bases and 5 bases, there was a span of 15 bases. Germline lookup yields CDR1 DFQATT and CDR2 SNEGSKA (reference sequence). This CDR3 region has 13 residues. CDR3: CSAYRDTGYGYTF. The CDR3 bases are TGCAGTGCTTACCGGGACACAGGATATGGCTACACCTTC.

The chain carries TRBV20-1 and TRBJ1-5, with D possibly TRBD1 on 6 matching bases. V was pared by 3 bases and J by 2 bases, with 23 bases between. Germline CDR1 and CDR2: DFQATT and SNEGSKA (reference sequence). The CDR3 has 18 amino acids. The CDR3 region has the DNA TGCAGTGCTAGTTTTTATGGTGCAGGGGCAGACCGCAATCAGCCCCAGCATTTT. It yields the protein CSASFYGAGADRNQPQHF.

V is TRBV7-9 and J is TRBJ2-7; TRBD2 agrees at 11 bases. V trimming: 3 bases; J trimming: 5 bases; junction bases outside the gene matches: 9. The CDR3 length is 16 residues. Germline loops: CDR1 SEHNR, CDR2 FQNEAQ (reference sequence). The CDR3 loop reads CASSFLGSGGANEQYF. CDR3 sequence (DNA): TGTGCCAGCAGCTTCCTTGGTAGCGGGGGGGCGAACGAGCAGTACTTC.